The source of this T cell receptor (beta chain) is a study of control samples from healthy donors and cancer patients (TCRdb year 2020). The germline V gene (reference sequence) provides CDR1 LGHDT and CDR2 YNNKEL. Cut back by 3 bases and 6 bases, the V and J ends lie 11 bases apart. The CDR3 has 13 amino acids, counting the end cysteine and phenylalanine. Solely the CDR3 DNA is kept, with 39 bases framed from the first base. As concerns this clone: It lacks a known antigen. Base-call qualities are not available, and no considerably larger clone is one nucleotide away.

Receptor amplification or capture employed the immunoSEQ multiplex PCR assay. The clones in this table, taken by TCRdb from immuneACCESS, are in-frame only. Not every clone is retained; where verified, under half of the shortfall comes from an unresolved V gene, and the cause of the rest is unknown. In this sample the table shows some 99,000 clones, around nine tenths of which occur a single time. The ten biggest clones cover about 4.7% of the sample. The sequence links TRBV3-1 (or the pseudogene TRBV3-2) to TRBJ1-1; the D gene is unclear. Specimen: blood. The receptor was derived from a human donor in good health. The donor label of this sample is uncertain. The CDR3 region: CASSQGRYSEAFF. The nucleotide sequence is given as TGTGCCAGCAGCCAGGGAAGGTACTCTGAAGCTTTCTTT.